This passage covers 21 T cell receptor beta chains from one sample sequenced in a study of response to subunit inactivated influenza vaccine. TCRdb itself ran the RT-PCR reads through MiXCR, one entry per CDR3 protein. The repertoire has some 480,000 distinct CDR3 sequences, approximately 10% of them found once; the top ten carry 10% to 15%. The sample consisted of PBMCs from blood, taken 45 days after vaccination. The receptors derive from a man between 45 and 60 years old who received an inactivated influenza vaccine.

This rearrangement joins TRBV5-4 to TRBJ2-3, with TRBD1 matching 9 bases. The CDR3 is made up of 14 amino acids. Trimming at V came to 4 bases and at J to 7 bases, leaving 7 bases not matched to a gene. Germline CDR1 SGHNT, CDR2 YYREEE (reference sequence). CDR3 coding DNA: TGTGCCAGCAGCCCCCGGGACAGGGTGAATACGCAGTATTTT. This codes for CASSPRDRVNTQYF.

The V gene is TRBV10-3, the J gene TRBJ2-1; 11 nucleotides align to TRBD1. The V segment lost 4 bases and the J segment 7 bases; nucleotides outside the gene matches: 9. Germline CDR1 is ENHRY and CDR2 is SYGVKD. The CDR3 extends over 16 amino acids. CDR3 region: CAISGGPGTGGNEQFF. Written as DNA, the CDR3 is TGTGCCATCAGTGGTGGGCCCGGGACAGGGGGAAATGAGCAGTTCTTC.

The genes are TRBV3-1 and TRBJ2-1; 9 bases match TRBD2. CDR3 length: 17 residues. J was trimmed by 1 base and V by 5 bases; bases with no gene match: 9. Germline V lookup: CDR1 LGHDT, CDR2 YNNKEL (reference sequence). The CDR3 reads CASSSMAGGLSYNEQFF. CDR3 nucleotide sequence: TGTGCCAGCAGCTCCATGGCGGGGGGGCTTTCCTACAATGAGCAGTTCTTC.

This clonotype was seen a single time. A read error may be the cause here, since a much bigger clone is one base away. The chain combines TRBV6-5 with TRBJ2-3, with 7 nucleotides matching TRBD2. CDR1 and CDR2 from the germline V gene are MNHEY and SVGAGI. The CDR3 length is 15 residues. In DNA form, the CDR3 reads TGTTCCAGCAGGTCCCGACTAGCTGGCACAGATACGCAGTATTTT. Its translation is CSSRSRLAGTDTQYF.

This clonotype was observed a few times. V usage is TRBV2 and J usage is TRBJ2-3; D uncertain. Germline CDR1 is SNHLY and CDR2 is FYNNEI. The V and J ends lost 4 bases and 6 bases respectively, with 11 bases between them. This CDR3 is built from 13 residues. This CDR3 is CASSAPAVDTQYF. The CDR3 DNA sequence: TGTGCCAGCAGTGCTCCCGCGGTCGATACGCAGTATTTT.

This clonotype has at least ten counts. V usage is TRBV12-3 or TRBV12-4 and J usage is TRBJ1-6; D remains ambiguous. CDR3 length: 14 amino acids. V was pared by 3 bases and J by 7 bases, with 10 bases between. CDR3 coding DNA: TGTGCCAGCAGTTTCAAAGAATCAAATTCACCCCTCCACTTT. Protein sequence: CASSFKESNSPLHF.

This clonotype has more than one count but fewer than ten. The chain links TRBV20-1 to TRBJ2-1, with 13 bases matching TRBD2. Germline assignment: CDR1 DFQATT and CDR2 SNEGSKA (reference sequence). This CDR3 contains 19 residues. The V gene end was trimmed by 0 bases and the J gene end by 0 bases; junction bases not matched to a gene: 8. The CDR3 nucleotides are TGCAGTGCTAGAGATTTTACTAGCGGGAGGGATAGCTCCTACAATGAGCAGTTCTTC. Protein sequence: CSARDFTSGRDSSYNEQFF.

This clonotype was detected many times. The CDR3 DNA is TGTGCCAGCAGCCCCGGAAGCAGGGGTCCAGGTCAGCCCCAGCATTTT. Amino acids: CASSPGSRGPGQPQHF. The rearrangement links TRBV5-8 to TRBJ1-5, with D possibly being TRBD1 (6 bases). This CDR3 has 16 residues. Trimming pared 4 bases from V and 6 bases from J, leaving 20 bases between. Germline CDR1 SGHTS, CDR2 YDEGEE.

The gene calls are TRBV15 and TRBJ2-1; TRBD2 is a possible D gene (6 bases). The CDR3 is 15 amino acids. Germline assignment: CDR1 LNHNV and CDR2 YYDKDF (reference sequence). V gave up 0 bases and J gave up 4 bases, with 10 bases separating them. CDR3 sequence (DNA): TGTGCCACCAGCAGAGACTCCGGGACTTACAATGAGCAGTTCTTC. The encoded protein is CATSRDSGTYNEQFF.

In its sample, this clonotype was seen a few times. The chain links TRBV9 to TRBJ1-1, with TRBD1 matching over 7 bases. Germline V lookup: CDR1 SGDLS, CDR2 YYNGEE. The length of the CDR3 is 14 residues. The junction had 2 bases not matched to a gene; V was cut back by 3 bases and J by 0 bases. The CDR3 spells CASSGRGMNTEAFF. CDR3 bases: TGTGCCAGCAGCGGCAGGGGGATGAACACTGAAGCTTTCTTT.

This chain uses TRBV5-6 with TRBJ2-1; D may be TRBD2 (6 bases). V lost 4 bases and J lost 2, with 10 bases in between. Germline assignment: CDR1 SGHDT and CDR2 YYEEEE. This CDR3 has 14 amino acids. The CDR3 coding sequence is TGTGCCAGCAGCCCCCTAGCGCCCTACAATGAGCAGTTCTTC. Translated, it gives CASSPLAPYNEQFF.

The V call is TRBV6-2 or TRBV6-3, the J call TRBJ2-1; the D call may be TRBD1 or TRBD2 (5 bases each). V lost 0 bases and J 3 bases, leaving 9 bases between the germline ends. CDR1 and CDR2 (germline): MNHEY, SVGEGT. This CDR3 has 15 residues. The CDR3 loop reads CASSYSGVGYNEQFF. The CDR3 nucleotides read TGTGCCAGCAGTTACTCGGGGGTCGGCTACAATGAGCAGTTCTTC.

Turning to this clonotype: One junction end does not reproduce the germline sequence, and a read error may be involved. The genes are TRBV11-2 and TRBJ2-1; weak D call: TRBD1 (5 bases). This CDR3 has 17 amino acids. The germline gives CDR1 SGHAT, CDR2 FQNNGV. CDR3 sequence (DNA): TGTGCCAGCAGCTTAGTTTTCCAGGGTAGTACCTACAATGAGCACTTCTTC. Its protein product is CASSLVFQGSTYNEHFF. Full variable domain (missing parts from reference TRBV11-2 and TRBJ2-1): EAGVAQSPRYKIIEKRQSVAFWCNPISGHATLYWYQQILGQGPKLLIQFQNNGVVDDSQLPKDRFSAERLKGVDSTLKIQPAKLEDSAVYLCASSLVFQGSTYNEHFFGPGTRLTVL.

The chain employs TRBV7-6 and TRBJ2-3, with 7 bases identical to TRBD2. CDR3 length: 16 residues. With V trimmed by 5 bases and J by 2 bases, 10 bases remained unmatched. The germline V gene has CDR1 SGHVS and CDR2 FNYEAQ. CDR3 sequence reads: CASSQRLAVITDTQYF. For the CDR3, the DNA is TGTGCCAGCAGCCAAAGGCTAGCGGTAATCACAGATACGCAGTATTTT. Together with reference TRBV7-6 and TRBJ2-3, the CDR3 gives the full variable domain: GAGVSQSPRYKVTKRGQDVALRCDPISGHVSLYWYRQALGQGPEFLTYFNYEAQQDKSGLPNDRFSAERPEGSISTLTIQRTEQRDSAMYRCASSQRLAVITDTQYFGPGTRLTVL.

A few counts support this clonotype. This chain uses TRBV6-5 with TRBJ2-3; D gene unclear. In germline, CDR1 is MNHEY, CDR2 SVGAGI. The length of the CDR3 is 12 residues. Deletions cut 6 bases from V and 5 bases from J, with 9 bases between. The CDR3: CASSAKGDTQYF. The CDR3 bases are TGTGCCAGCAGCGCCAAAGGAGATACGCAGTATTTT.

This clonotype was observed a few times. J is TRBJ2-3 and V is TRBV5-1; D is uncertain. Looked up from germline, CDR1 is SGHRS and CDR2 is YFSETQ. The CDR3 has 13 residues. The ends were cut back, 6 bases at V and 5 bases at J, with 13 bases in the middle. The CDR3 DNA is TGCGCCAGCATGCAGTGGAACCAAGATACGCAGTATTTT. It yields the protein CASMQWNQDTQYF.

This clonotype has only a few counts. The chain has TRBV4-3 and TRBJ1-1; unclear D gene. This CDR3 region has 16 residues. CDR1 is LGHNA, CDR2 YSLEER, per germline. The V end lost 3 bases, the J end lost 1 base, and 15 bases lay between the germline ends. The CDR3 region has the DNA TGCGCCAGCAGCCACGGTTGGAAGGTTCGGAACACTGAAGCTTTCTTT. Translation gives CASSHGWKVRNTEAFF.

This clonotype was found many times. The genes are TRBV12-3 or TRBV12-4 and TRBJ2-2; D perhaps matches TRBD2 (6 bases). Between the trimmed V and J ends, which lost 4 bases and 5 bases, there was a span of 14 bases. This CDR3 has 15 amino acids. CDR3 in DNA: TGTGCCAGCAGTTCGACCGGGAGAAAAACCGGGGAGCTGTTTTTT. Amino acids: CASSSTGRKTGELFF.

This clonotype was seen a few times. J is TRBJ2-3 and V is TRBV5-1, with TRBD2 identical over 10 bases. CDR1 is SGHRS, CDR2 YFSETQ, per germline. The CDR3 has 15 residues. The V gene end was trimmed by 4 bases and the J gene end by 2 bases; junction bases not matched to a gene: 4. CDR3 DNA sequence: TGCGCCAGCAGCATTACTAGCGGGATCACAGATACGCAGTATTTT. Translated, it gives CASSITSGITDTQYF.

The sample holds many counts of this clonotype. V is TRBV12-3 or TRBV12-4 and J is TRBJ1-2; maybe TRBD1 (6 bases). This CDR3 has 15 amino acids. The germline V and J ends were trimmed by 6 bases and 6 bases, with 20 bases remaining between them. Here the CDR3 DNA reads TGTGCCAGCAGCCGAGGGGGGTTGTCAGGTCATGGCTACACCTTC. Its translation is CASSRGGLSGHGYTF.

This clonotype was counted at least ten times. J is TRBJ2-3 and V is TRBV29-1, with 9 nucleotides matching TRBD2. Germline V gene data show CDR1 as SQVTM and CDR2 as ANQGSEA. CDR3 size: 14 residues. With V trimmed by 4 bases and J by 5 bases, 7 bases remained unmatched. In nucleotides, the CDR3 is TGCAGCGTTGCGGTAGCGGGAGTACAAGATACGCAGTATTTT. Protein: CSVAVAGVQDTQYF.